Listed here is a single T cell receptor beta chain. The data were obtained in a study of blood T cell repertoires in COVID-19. The CDR3 consists of 16 residues. V was pared by 0 bases and J by 4 bases, with 5 bases of the junction left unmatched. Germline CDR1 reads MNHNY; CDR2 reads SVGAGI (reference sequence). TCRdb's copy holds only in-frame clones and misses some; the assay was immunoSEQ multiplex PCR. The sample has approximately 50,000 clones; 80% to 90% are singletons. The receptor's source is a man between 60 and 70 years old with COVID-19, enrolled during active disease. Sequenced input: peripheral blood. The chain is built from TRBV6-6 and TRBJ2-2; 7 positions match TRBD1. The CDR3, as DNA: TGTGCCAGCAGTTACTCGACAGGGCTAGGCACCGGGGAGCTGTTTTTT. Amino acids: CASSYSTGLGTGELFF.